What follows are 5 T cell receptor beta chains derived from one specimen sequenced in a study of T cells in localized non-small cell lung cancer. Clones were sequenced by immunoSEQ multiplex PCR, and TCRdb holds only the in-frame ones, with some missing. In the table there are around 45,000 clones, about 88% of which are singletons. The sample in question was PBMCs, obtained before any cancer treatment. The receptors shown here come from a man between 40 and 70 years old with stage II lung adenocarcinoma.

The chain joins TRBV7-9 to TRBJ2-5; TRBD1 agrees at 8 bases. V lost 6 bases, J lost 2 bases, and 2 bases stayed unmatched. The CDR3 totals 13 residues. The germline CDR1 and CDR2 sequences are SEHNR and FQNEAQ (reference sequence). The CDR3 sequence is CASSRQGQETQYF. The CDR3 DNA reads as TGTGCCAGCAGTCGACAGGGGCAAGAGACCCAGTACTTC.

V and J are TRBV11-2 and TRBJ2-3; D is uncertain. V was pared by 0 bases and J by 2 bases, with 3 bases between. CDR1 SGHAT and CDR2 FQNNGV come from the germline V gene. The CDR3 consists of 13 residues. Here the CDR3 DNA reads TGTGCCAGCAGCTTAGACGTCACAGATACGCAGTATTTT. It yields the protein CASSLDVTDTQYF.

V gene TRBV2 combines with J gene TRBJ2-3; D remains ambiguous. The length of the CDR3 is 17 residues. Trimming pared 6 bases from V and 1 base from J, leaving 20 bases between. Germline V gene lookup returns CDR1 SNHLY and CDR2 FYNNEI. The CDR3 region is CASRTPDPQERTDTQYF. The CDR3 DNA reads TGTGCCAGCAGGACCCCCGACCCCCAGGAACGCACAGATACGCAGTATTTT.

The V gene is TRBV19, the J gene TRBJ1-4; no clear D gene. The CDR3 extends over 13 amino acids. Deletions cut 3 bases from V and 5 bases from J, with 7 bases between. CDR1 is LNHDA, CDR2 SQIVND, per germline (reference sequence). CDR3 DNA sequence: TGTGCCAGTAGTATCGTCGCGAATGAAAAACTGTTTTTT. Its translation is CASSIVANEKLFF.

The chain employs TRBV27 and TRBJ1-1; TRBD1 matches at 8 bases. J gave up 1 base and V 4 bases, and 5 bases lay outside the gene matches. This CDR3 spans 15 amino acids. The germline gives CDR1 MNHEY, CDR2 SMNVEV (reference sequence). The CDR3 DNA is TGTGCCAGCAGTTCCGGACAGGGCGAGAACACTGAAGCTTTCTTT. Translation: CASSSGQGENTEAFF.